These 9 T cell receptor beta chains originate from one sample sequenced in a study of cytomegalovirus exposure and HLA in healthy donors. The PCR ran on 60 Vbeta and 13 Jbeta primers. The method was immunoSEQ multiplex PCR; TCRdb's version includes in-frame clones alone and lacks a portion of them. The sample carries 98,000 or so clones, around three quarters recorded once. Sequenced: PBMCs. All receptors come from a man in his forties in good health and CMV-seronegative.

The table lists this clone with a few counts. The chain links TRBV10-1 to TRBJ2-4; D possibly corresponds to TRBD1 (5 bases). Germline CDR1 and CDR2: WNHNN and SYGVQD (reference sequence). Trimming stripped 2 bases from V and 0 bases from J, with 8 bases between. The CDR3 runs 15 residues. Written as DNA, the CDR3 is TGCGCCAGCAGTGAGGACAGTAAAGCCAAAAACATTCAGTACTTC. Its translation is CASSEDSKAKNIQYF.

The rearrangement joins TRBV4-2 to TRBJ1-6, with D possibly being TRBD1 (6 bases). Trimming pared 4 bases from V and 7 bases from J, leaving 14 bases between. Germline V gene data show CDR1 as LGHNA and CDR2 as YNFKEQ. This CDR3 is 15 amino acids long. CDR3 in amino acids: CASSLDGQKNSPLHF. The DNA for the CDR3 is TGTGCCAGCAGCCTAGATGGACAGAAGAATTCACCCCTCCACTTT.

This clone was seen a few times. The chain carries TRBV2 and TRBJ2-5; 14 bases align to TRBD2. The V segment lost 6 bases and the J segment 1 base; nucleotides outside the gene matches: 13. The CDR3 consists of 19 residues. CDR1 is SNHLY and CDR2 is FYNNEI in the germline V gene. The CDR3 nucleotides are TGTGCCAGCAGCTTCCCCGGGACTAGCGGGAGTTGGGGCCAAGAGACCCAGTACTTC. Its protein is CASSFPGTSGSWGQETQYF.

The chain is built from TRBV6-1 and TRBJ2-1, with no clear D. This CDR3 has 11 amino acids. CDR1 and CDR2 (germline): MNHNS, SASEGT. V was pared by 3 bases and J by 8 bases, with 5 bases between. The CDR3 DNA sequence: TGTGCCAGCAGTGACCTCGATGAGCAGTTCTTC. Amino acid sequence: CASSDLDEQFF.

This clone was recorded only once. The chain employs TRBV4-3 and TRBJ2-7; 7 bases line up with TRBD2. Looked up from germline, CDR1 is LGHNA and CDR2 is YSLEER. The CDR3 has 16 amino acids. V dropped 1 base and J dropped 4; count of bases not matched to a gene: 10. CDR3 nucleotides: TGCGCCAGCAGCCAAGGGGAAAGCGGGGAAGGTTACGAGCAGTACTTC. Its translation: CASSQGESGEGYEQYF.

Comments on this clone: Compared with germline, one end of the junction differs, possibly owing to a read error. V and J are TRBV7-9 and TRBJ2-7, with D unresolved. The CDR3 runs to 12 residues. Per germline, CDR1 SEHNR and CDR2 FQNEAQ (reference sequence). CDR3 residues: CAGSFYLYEQYF. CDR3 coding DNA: TGTGCCGGCAGCTTCTACCTCTACGAGCAGTACTTC. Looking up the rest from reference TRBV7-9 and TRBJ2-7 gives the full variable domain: DTGVSQNPRHKITKRGQNVTFRCDPISEHNRLYWYRQTLGQGPEFLTYFQNEAQLEKSRLLSDRFSAERPKGSFSTLEIQRTEQGDSAMYLCAGSFYLYEQYFGPGTRLTVT.

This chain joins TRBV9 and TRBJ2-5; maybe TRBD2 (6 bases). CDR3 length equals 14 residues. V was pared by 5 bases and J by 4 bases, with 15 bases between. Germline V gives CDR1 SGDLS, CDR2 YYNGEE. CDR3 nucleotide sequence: TGTGCCAGCAGTGCCTTGGGGGGAGGAGAGACCCAGTACTTC. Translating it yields CASSALGGGETQYF.

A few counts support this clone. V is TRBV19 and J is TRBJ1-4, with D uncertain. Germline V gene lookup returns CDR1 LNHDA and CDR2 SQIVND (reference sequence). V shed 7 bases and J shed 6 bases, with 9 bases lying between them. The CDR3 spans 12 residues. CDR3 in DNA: TGTGCCAGTATGGGCGGGTATGAAAAACTGTTTTTT. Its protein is CASMGGYEKLFF.

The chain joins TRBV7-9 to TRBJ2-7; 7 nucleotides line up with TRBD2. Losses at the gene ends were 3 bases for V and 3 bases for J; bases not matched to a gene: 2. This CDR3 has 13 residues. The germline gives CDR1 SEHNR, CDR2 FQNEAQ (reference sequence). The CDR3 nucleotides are TGTGCCAGCAGCTTGCGGGGGAGCTACGAGCAGTACTTC. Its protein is CASSLRGSYEQYF.